A single T cell receptor beta chain is shown here with its context. The antigen remains undetermined. The entry originates in a study of T cell responses to AZD1222 COVID-19 vaccine. Study summary: Whether given at about 4 or about 12 weeks, second doses were pooled.

Study conclusions and caveats: At baseline, seropositivity was found in only a handful of AZD1222 recipients. Nearly half of unique spike-specific TCRs reportedly avoided B.1.351 and B.1.1.7 mutated regions.

Data came from immunoSEQ multiplex PCR; TCRdb stores just in-frame clones and leaves some out. This table has about 86,000 clones, around 90% appearing once. The V gene lost 1 base and the J gene lost 4 bases, with 18 bases spanning the gap. The CDR3 has 17 residues. The germline V gene encodes CDR1 SGHNT and CDR2 YENEEA. The receptor was isolated from an adult in good health. The chain is built from TRBV11-3 and TRBJ2-3; possibly TRBD1 for D (6 bases). The material sequenced was peripheral blood, taken on day 0 of AZD1222 vaccination. The CDR3 spells CASSLGVGSGVSDTQYF. CDR3 in DNA: TGTGCCAGCAGCTTAGGGGTCGGGTCAGGGGTGTCAGATACGCAGTATTTT.